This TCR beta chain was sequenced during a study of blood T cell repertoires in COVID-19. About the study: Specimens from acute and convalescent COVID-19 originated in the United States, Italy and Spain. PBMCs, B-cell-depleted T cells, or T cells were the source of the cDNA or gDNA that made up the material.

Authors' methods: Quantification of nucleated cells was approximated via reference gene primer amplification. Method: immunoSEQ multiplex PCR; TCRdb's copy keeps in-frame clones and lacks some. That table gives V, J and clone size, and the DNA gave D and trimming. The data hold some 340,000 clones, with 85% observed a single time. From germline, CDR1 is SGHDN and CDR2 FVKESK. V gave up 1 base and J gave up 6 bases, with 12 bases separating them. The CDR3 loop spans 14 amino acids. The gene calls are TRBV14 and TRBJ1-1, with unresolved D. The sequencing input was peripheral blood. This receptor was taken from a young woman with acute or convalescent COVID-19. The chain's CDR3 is CASSQGARVAEAFF. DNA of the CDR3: TGTGCCAGCAGCCAAGGGGCCCGTGTGGCTGAAGCTTTCTTT.